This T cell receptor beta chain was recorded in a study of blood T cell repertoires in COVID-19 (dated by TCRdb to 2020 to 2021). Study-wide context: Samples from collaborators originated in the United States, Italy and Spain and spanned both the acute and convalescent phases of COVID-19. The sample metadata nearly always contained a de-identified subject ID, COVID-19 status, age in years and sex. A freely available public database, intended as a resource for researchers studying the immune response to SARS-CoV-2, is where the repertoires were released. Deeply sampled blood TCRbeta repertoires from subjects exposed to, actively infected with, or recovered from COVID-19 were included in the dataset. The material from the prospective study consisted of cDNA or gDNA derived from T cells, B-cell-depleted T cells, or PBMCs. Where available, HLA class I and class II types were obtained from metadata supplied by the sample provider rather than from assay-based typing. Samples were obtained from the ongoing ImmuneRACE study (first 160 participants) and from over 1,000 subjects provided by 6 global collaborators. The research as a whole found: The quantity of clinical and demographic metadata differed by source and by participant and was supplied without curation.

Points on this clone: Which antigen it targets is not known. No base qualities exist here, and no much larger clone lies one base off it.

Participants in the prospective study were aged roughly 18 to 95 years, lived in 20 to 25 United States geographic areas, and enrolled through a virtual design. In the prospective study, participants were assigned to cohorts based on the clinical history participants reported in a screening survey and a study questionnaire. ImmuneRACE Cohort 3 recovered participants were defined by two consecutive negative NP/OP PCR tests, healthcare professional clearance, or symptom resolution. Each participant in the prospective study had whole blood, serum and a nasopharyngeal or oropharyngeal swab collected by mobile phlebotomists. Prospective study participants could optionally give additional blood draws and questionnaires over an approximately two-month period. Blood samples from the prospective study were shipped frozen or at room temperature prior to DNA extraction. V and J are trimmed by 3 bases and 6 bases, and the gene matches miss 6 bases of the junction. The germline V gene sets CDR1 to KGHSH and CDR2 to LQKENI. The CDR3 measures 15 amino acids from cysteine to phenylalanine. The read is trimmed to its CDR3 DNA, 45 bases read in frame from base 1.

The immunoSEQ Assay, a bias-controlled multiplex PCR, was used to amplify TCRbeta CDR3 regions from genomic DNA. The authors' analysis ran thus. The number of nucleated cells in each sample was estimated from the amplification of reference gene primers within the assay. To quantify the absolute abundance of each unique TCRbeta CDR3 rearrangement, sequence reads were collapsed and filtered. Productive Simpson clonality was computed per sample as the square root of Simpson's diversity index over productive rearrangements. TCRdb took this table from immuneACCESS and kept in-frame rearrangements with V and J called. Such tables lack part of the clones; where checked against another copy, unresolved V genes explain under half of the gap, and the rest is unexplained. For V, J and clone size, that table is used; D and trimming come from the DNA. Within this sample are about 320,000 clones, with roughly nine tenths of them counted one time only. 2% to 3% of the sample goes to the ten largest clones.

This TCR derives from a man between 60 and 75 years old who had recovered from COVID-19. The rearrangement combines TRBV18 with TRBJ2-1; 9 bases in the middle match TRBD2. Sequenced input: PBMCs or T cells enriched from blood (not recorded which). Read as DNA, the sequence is TGTGCCAGCTCACCGGTTAGCGGGAGTCGCAATGAGCAGTTCTTC. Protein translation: CASSPVSGSRNEQFF.